The 8 T cell receptor beta chains reported below all come from one sample, sequenced in a study of cytomegalovirus exposure and HLA in healthy donors. 60 Vbeta and 13 Jbeta primers were used in PCR. Sequencing was performed with immunoSEQ multiplex PCR; in TCRdb, only in-frame clones are kept and a portion is missing. In the table there are about 200,000 clones, 75% to 85% of which are singletons. Sequencing used PBMCs. The receptors come from a woman in her forties or fifties in good health and CMV-seronegative.

This clone was detected only once. The V gene is TRBV5-4, the J gene TRBJ1-2; D might be TRBD1 (6 bases). The germline V and J ends were trimmed by 3 bases and 8 bases, with 17 bases remaining between them. Germline CDR1 SGHNT, CDR2 YYREEE (reference sequence). This CDR3 is built from 14 residues. CDR3 residues: CASSSPDRRIGYTF. The CDR3 DNA sequence: TGTGCCAGCAGCTCCCCCGACAGGCGGATAGGCTACACCTTC.

Turning to this clone: Other DNA sequences from this sample encode an identical CDR3 as well. The chain couples TRBV30 to TRBJ1-2; D is undetermined. The germline CDR1 and CDR2 sequences are GTSNPN and SVGIG (reference sequence). V lost 4 bases and J lost 8, with 14 bases in between. The CDR3 contains 12 residues. The CDR3 reads CAWMAGSGGYTF. CDR3 nucleotide sequence: TGTGCCTGGATGGCGGGATCGGGGGGCTACACCTTC.

This sequence joins TRBV2 and TRBJ2-7; 7 positions match TRBD2. The germline V gene has CDR1 SNHLY and CDR2 FYNNEI. The CDR3 has 13 residues. Losses at the gene ends were 6 bases for V and 3 bases for J; bases not matched to a gene: 5. CDR3: CASRRTRGYEQYF. The CDR3 nucleotides are TGTGCCAGCAGGAGGACTAGGGGCTACGAGCAGTACTTC.

This chain uses TRBV10-3 with TRBJ2-3; 7 nucleotides match TRBD2. Trimming at V came to 7 bases and at J to 5 bases, leaving 6 bases not matched to a gene. The CDR3 totals 13 residues. Germline lookup yields CDR1 ENHRY and CDR2 SYGVKD. CDR3 bases: TGTGCCATCACCGGACTAGAAGGAGATACGCAGTATTTT. Translating gives CAITGLEGDTQYF.

V usage is TRBV6-6 and J usage is TRBJ2-7; TRBD2 is a possible D gene (5 bases). V gave up 0 bases and J gave up 4 bases, with 7 bases separating them. The CDR3 has 13 residues. Germline-derived CDR1 and CDR2 are MNHNY and SVGAGI (reference sequence). The CDR3 DNA reads as TGTGCCAGCAGTTACTCGACGGGGTACGAGCAGTACTTC. As protein: CASSYSTGYEQYF.

The chain employs TRBV4-2 and TRBJ1-2; TRBD1 aligns across 7 bases. The junction had 0 bases not matched to a gene; V was cut back by 1 base and J by 4 bases. Germline values: CDR1 LGHNA, CDR2 YNFKEQ. This CDR3 has 13 amino acids. DNA for the CDR3: TGTGCCAGCAGCCAAGCAGGGGGCTATGGCTACACCTTC. Its protein product is CASSQAGGYGYTF.

The chain uses TRBV7-2 and TRBJ1-2, with 7 bases that match TRBD1. Trimming cost V 5 bases and J 4 bases; bases outside gene matches: 16. CDR1 SGHTA and CDR2 FQGNSA come from the germline V gene. CDR3 length equals 17 residues. Here the CDR3 DNA reads TGTGCCAGCAGCGGATCTAGAGGACAGGCGGGCTTCTATGGCTACACCTTC. This sequence encodes CASSGSRGQAGFYGYTF.

The chain carries TRBV27 and TRBJ2-1; 13 nucleotides line up with TRBD2. This CDR3 comprises 15 residues. The germline V gene encodes CDR1 MNHEY and CDR2 SMNVEV (reference sequence). With 5 bases clipped from V and 10 bases from J, the junction kept 8 bases outside the gene matches. The chain's CDR3 is CASSRGLAGRYEQFF. The CDR3, as DNA: TGTGCCAGCAGTCGGGGACTAGCGGGACGATACGAGCAGTTCTTC.